Each of the 17 T cell receptor beta chains below was sequenced from the same sample in a study of HIV-infected patients and healthy controls. Each CDR3 protein is one row after TCRdb ran MiXCR on the 5' RACE reads. The sample has tens of thousands of distinct CDR3 sequences; about 19% are singletons. The specimen was CD4+ T cells from blood. Receptor source: a human donor in good health.

This rearrangement joins TRBV20-1 to TRBJ2-7, with TRBD1 matching over 7 bases. The V and J ends lost 0 bases and 2 bases, in that order; junction bases with no gene match: 4. Germline V lookup: CDR1 DFQATT, CDR2 SNEGSKA (reference sequence). The CDR3 is made up of 14 amino acids. CDR3 loop: CSARDKGQTYEQYF. DNA for the CDR3: TGCAGTGCTAGAGATAAGGGACAGACCTACGAGCAGTACTTC.

This clonotype has at least ten counts. The V call is TRBV2, the J call TRBJ1-5, with TRBD1 matching 9 bases. J was trimmed by 3 bases and V by 7 bases; bases with no gene match: 7. Per germline, CDR1 SNHLY and CDR2 FYNNEI. This CDR3 region has 15 residues. The CDR3 sequence: CASISDRGSNQPQHF. CDR3 in DNA: TGTGCCAGCATTTCGGACAGGGGCTCCAATCAGCCCCAGCATTTT.

This clonotype was seen a few times. The chain links TRBV2 to TRBJ2-5; D remains unclear. V lost 1 base and J 0 bases, leaving 12 bases between the germline ends. CDR3 length: 16 amino acids. From germline, CDR1 is SNHLY and CDR2 FYNNEI. CDR3 nucleotide sequence: TGTGCCAGCAGTGAAGGGGTAGACTGGAACCAAGAGACCCAGTACTTC. It translates to CASSEGVDWNQETQYF.

This chain links TRBV12-3 or TRBV12-4 with TRBJ2-7; 8 nucleotides align to TRBD2. J gave up 3 bases and V 3 bases, and 7 bases lay outside the gene matches. CDR3 length: 15 amino acids. Here the CDR3 reads CASSLSTGGFYEQYF. The CDR3 DNA is TGTGCCAGCAGTTTGAGTACGGGGGGGTTCTACGAGCAGTACTTC.

Ten or more counts support this clonotype. This chain links TRBV3-1 with TRBJ1-1; D not resolved. CDR1 is LGHDT, CDR2 YNNKEL, per germline (reference sequence). Trimming removed 5 bases at V and 4 bases at J, with 14 bases between. The CDR3 runs to 14 residues. CDR3 sequence reads: CASSYHVGSTEAFF. The CDR3 region has the DNA TGTGCCAGCAGCTACCACGTGGGTAGCACTGAAGCTTTCTTT.

CDR3 residues: CSASPSGTSDTQGFF. CDR3 bases: TGCAGTGCTTCGCCCTCCGGGACTAGCGACACTCAAGGGTTCTTC. V is TRBV20-1 and J is TRBJ2-1; 10 bases align to TRBD2. This CDR3 spans 15 amino acids. Germline CDR1 DFQATT, CDR2 SNEGSKA (reference sequence). The V gene end was trimmed by 5 bases and the J gene end by 15 bases; junction bases not matched to a gene: 19.

The chain is built from TRBV20-1 and TRBJ1-1, with D unclear. Germline CDR1 and CDR2: DFQATT and SNEGSKA (reference sequence). The CDR3 is 15 amino acids. The germline V and J ends were trimmed by 0 bases and 0 bases, with 11 bases remaining between them. The CDR3 is CSARDGGNMNTEAFF. The CDR3 DNA follows: TGCAGTGCTAGAGATGGAGGAAACATGAACACTGAAGCTTTCTTT.

The V call is TRBV9, the J call TRBJ1-1, with unresolved D. Germline CDR1 is SGDLS and CDR2 is YYNGEE. The V end was cut by 4 bases, the J end by 0 bases, with 10 bases between. The CDR3 loop spans 14 amino acids. The CDR3 nucleotides read TGTGCCAGCAGCCCCCGCGCGTTGAACACTGAAGCTTTCTTT. Its translation is CASSPRALNTEAFF.

The J gene is TRBJ1-2, the V gene TRBV5-8, with D uncertain. V shed 1 base and J shed 7 bases, with 17 bases lying between them. The germline V gene encodes CDR1 SGHTS and CDR2 YDEGEE. The CDR3 runs 15 residues. CDR3: CASSLRPTGVGGYTF. The CDR3 nucleotides read TGTGCCAGCAGCTTGCGGCCGACCGGGGTTGGTGGCTACACCTTC.

The J gene is TRBJ1-1, the V gene TRBV29-1; 7 bases are shared with TRBD1. Germline V CDR1 and CDR2: SQVTM, ANQGSEA. The CDR3 consists of 13 residues. V shed 7 bases, J shed 1 base, and the junction held 6 bases outside the gene matches. CDR3 bases: TGCAGCGCCAAGGGACAGCAGAACACTGAAGCTTTCTTT. Its translation: CSAKGQQNTEAFF.

A remark on this clonotype: Germline and junction disagree at one end, which may indicate a read error. This chain uses TRBV7-7 with TRBJ2-3; D is uncertain. Germline V lookup: CDR1 SSHAT, CDR2 FNYEAQ (reference sequence). This CDR3 region has 13 residues. CDR3 sequence: CASSQFDTDTQYF. The CDR3 nucleotides read TGTGCTAGCAGCCAATTCGATACAGATACGCAGTATTTT.

The rearrangement uses TRBV6-5 and TRBJ2-1, with TRBD2 matching 9 bases. Germline V CDR1 and CDR2: MNHEY, SVGAGI. The CDR3 runs 15 residues. Trimming cost V 8 bases and J 1 base; bases outside gene matches: 6. The CDR3 nucleotides read TGTGCCAGCCGGCAGCGGGAGGTTTCCTACAATGAGCAGTTCTTC. This translates into CASRQREVSYNEQFF.

This clonotype was seen at least ten times. J is TRBJ2-3 and V is TRBV7-9; 7 nucleotides align to TRBD2. V lost 3 bases, J lost 6 bases, and 6 bases stayed unmatched. The CDR3 has 14 amino acids. CDR1 SEHNR and CDR2 FQNEAQ come from the germline V gene (reference sequence). CDR3 in amino acids: CASSFSSGEDTQYF. The CDR3 nucleotides are TGTGCCAGCAGCTTTTCCAGCGGGGAGGATACGCAGTATTTT.

The chain employs TRBV6-2 or TRBV6-3 and TRBJ2-7, with 7 bases matching TRBD1. CDR1 and CDR2 from the germline V gene are MNHEY and SVGEGT. The CDR3 is 14 amino acids. V trimming: 7 bases; J trimming: 0 bases; junction bases outside the gene matches: 6. The CDR3 nucleotides read TGTGCCAGCACCGGACAGGAGAGCTCCTACGAGCAGTACTTC. Its translation is CASTGQESSYEQYF.

The chain couples TRBV10-2 to TRBJ2-2; maybe TRBD1 (6 bases). V was cut by 5 bases and J by 7 bases, with 11 bases left in between. The CDR3 is 13 residues long. The germline V gene encodes CDR1 WSHSY and CDR2 SAAADI. The CDR3 loop reads CASSTGLYGELFF. Here the CDR3 DNA reads TGCGCCAGCAGTACAGGGTTATACGGGGAGCTGTTTTTT.

The sample holds a few counts of this clonotype. The DNA of the CDR3 is TGCAGTGCTAGACCCGGGACAGGGTCCTACGAGCAGTACTTC. Encoded protein: CSARPGTGSYEQYF. The rearrangement joins TRBV20-1 to TRBJ2-7, with 9 nucleotides matching TRBD1. CDR3 length: 14 residues. With 2 bases clipped from V and 1 base from J, the junction kept 3 bases outside the gene matches. CDR1 DFQATT and CDR2 SNEGSKA come from the germline V gene (reference sequence).

This clonotype was recorded at least ten times. The V gene is TRBV6-2 or TRBV6-3, the J gene TRBJ1-5; 7 nucleotides match TRBD1. Losses at the gene ends were 5 bases for V and 0 bases for J; bases not matched to a gene: 7. The CDR3 length is 16 residues. In germline, CDR1 is MNHEY, CDR2 SVGEGT. The CDR3 loop reads CASSNWTGNSNQPQHF. The DNA of the CDR3 is TGTGCCAGCAGTAATTGGACAGGCAATAGCAATCAGCCCCAGCATTTT.